This T cell receptor (beta chain) was sequenced in a study of blood T cell repertoires in COVID-19. Overall study context: Collection of acute and convalescent COVID-19 samples took place in the United States, Italy and Spain. In each case, the material was cDNA or gDNA derived from T cells, B-cell-depleted T cells, or PBMCs.

In the source study's methods: Amplification from reference gene primers served as the basis for estimated nucleated cell counts. Profiling relied on immunoSEQ multiplex PCR, and the TCRdb table lists in-frame clones only, not all of them. V, J and clone size reflect that table, while D and trimming were determined from the DNA. The table lists 200,000 to 250,000 clones, 86% of them singletons. The CDR3 covers 15 residues. What was sequenced was peripheral blood. This chain connects TRBV12-2 to TRBJ1-4; the table's D call, TRBD1, was not checked against the DNA. TRBV12-2 is deemed a pseudogene. This receptor was taken from a man aged 25-45 years who had recovered from COVID-19. CDR3 loop: CASRLGGTGGEKLFF. In DNA form, the CDR3 reads TGTGCAAGTCGCCTAGGGGGGACAGGGGGCGAAAAACTGTTTTTT.